Below, 15 T cell receptor beta chains from the same sample are listed, as sequenced in a study of beta chain features in type 1 diabetes. Findings and limits, study-wide: There was a moderate but significant shortening of TCRB CDR3s in all four CD4+ subsets of Type 1 diabetes patients.

Which antigens these TCRs recognize remains unknown. Since all of the isolated RNA was reverse transcribed, expressed TCRB transcripts were what got sequenced. Method: immunoSEQ multiplex PCR; TCRdb's copy keeps in-frame clones and lacks some. The sample records approximately 150,000 clones, about 63% being singletons. The material sequenced was naive CD4+ T cells from blood. The receptors come from a man in his thirties or forties with type 1 diabetes.

This chain joins TRBV7-2 and TRBJ2-3, with D hard to call. The CDR3 is 14 residues long. Germline V gene sequence: CDR1 SGHTA, CDR2 FQGNSA. Trimming cost V 5 bases and J 2 bases, with 11 bases left between them. In nucleotides, the CDR3 is TGTGCCAGCAGCCCGAGACCTTTCACAGATACGCAGTATTTT. Translated: CASSPRPFTDTQYF. The full variable domain, in which reference TRBV7-2 and TRBJ2-3 provide the parts outside the CDR3, is GAGVSQSPSNKVTEKGKDVELRCDPISGHTALYWYRQSLGQGLEFLIYFQGNSAPDKSGLPSDRFSAERTGGSVSTLTIQRTQQEDSAVYLCASSPRPFTDTQYFGPGTRLTVL.

The V and J genes are TRBV18 and TRBJ1-1; D not resolved. The germline V gene has CDR1 KGHSH and CDR2 LQKENI. Trimming shortened V by 2 bases and J by 1 base, and 11 bases separated the two germline ends. CDR3 length: 15 amino acids. The CDR3 sequence is CASSPYSGGNTEAFF. The CDR3 DNA follows: TGTGCCAGCTCACCATACTCAGGAGGGAACACTGAAGCTTTCTTT.

This sequence joins TRBV4-3 and TRBJ1-4; 11 positions match TRBD1. Looked up from germline, CDR1 is LGHNA and CDR2 is YSLEER. V shed 5 bases, J shed 4 bases, and the junction held 9 bases outside the gene matches. This CDR3 is built from 17 residues. The CDR3 loop is CASSIGTGGLGNEKLFF. The CDR3 DNA follows: TGCGCCAGCAGCATTGGGACAGGGGGTTTAGGTAATGAAAAACTGTTTTTT.

The J gene is TRBJ1-5, the V gene TRBV7-9; D is unclear. CDR1 SEHNR and CDR2 FQNEAQ come from the germline V gene (reference sequence). The V end was cut by 1 base, the J end by 4 bases, with 5 bases between. The CDR3 sequence is 13 residues long. The chain's CDR3 is CASSLVGNQPQHF. CDR3 nucleotide sequence: TGTGCCAGCAGCTTAGTGGGGAATCAGCCCCAGCATTTT.

In this sample, this clone turned up a few times. The genes are TRBV29-1 and TRBJ2-7, with D hard to call. The V end was cut by 6 bases, the J end by 6 bases, with 12 bases between. Germline V gives CDR1 SQVTM, CDR2 ANQGSEA. This CDR3 contains 11 residues. Here the CDR3 reads CSVETPAEQYF. The CDR3 bases are TGCAGCGTCGAAACACCCGCCGAGCAGTACTTC.

The J gene is TRBJ2-2, the V gene TRBV18; a possible D gene is TRBD2 (5 bases). V lost 8 bases and J 4 bases, leaving 11 bases between the germline ends. Germline V gene sequence: CDR1 KGHSH, CDR2 LQKENI. This CDR3 has 13 amino acids. CDR3 bases: TGTGCCAGCCGAGGGTCGGCCACCGGGGAGCTGTTTTTT. Protein sequence: CASRGSATGELFF.

The chain joins TRBV29-1 to TRBJ2-5, with D unresolved. This CDR3 is 12 amino acids long. V lost 3 bases to trimming and J lost 5 bases, with 10 bases between them. Germline CDR1 and CDR2: SQVTM and ANQGSEA. The CDR3 coding sequence is TGCAGCGTTGATTTTGCTGCGGAGACCCAGTACTTC. It is translated as CSVDFAAETQYF.

The J gene is TRBJ1-1, the V gene TRBV30; D not resolved. Germline assignment: CDR1 GTSNPN and CDR2 SVGIG (reference sequence). This CDR3 spans 11 amino acids. V gave up 1 base and J gave up 6 bases, with 6 bases separating them. Written as DNA, the CDR3 is TGTGCCTGGAGTGACCTCCCTGAAGCTTTCTTT. Translated, it gives CAWSDLPEAFF.

Note on this clone: This specimen includes other DNA sequences encoding the same CDR3. The gene calls are TRBV29-1 and TRBJ1-5; D unclear. This CDR3 has 12 residues. Germline values: CDR1 SQVTM, CDR2 ANQGSEA. Deletions cut 6 bases from V and 1 base from J, with 7 bases between. CDR3 nucleotides: TGCAGCGTCCGGGAAAGCAATCAGCCCCAGCATTTT. As protein: CSVRESNQPQHF. Combining the CDR3 with reference TRBV29-1 and TRBJ1-5 gives the whole variable domain SAVISQKPSRDICQRGTSLTIQCQVDSQVTMMFWYRQQPGQSLTLIATANQGSEATYESGFVIDKFPISRPNLTFSTLTVSNMSPEDSSIYLCSVRESNQPQHFGDGTRLSIL.

The CDR3 is CASGLGVLTF. The CDR3 DNA follows: TGTGCCAGCGGGTTAGGAGTCCTGACTTTC. This chain connects TRBV7-2 to TRBJ2-6; D is ambiguous. The CDR3 totals 10 residues. CDR1 is SGHTA and CDR2 is FQGNSA in the germline V gene. The V gene lost 8 bases and the J gene lost 13 bases, with 9 bases spanning the gap.

The gene calls are TRBV7-9 and TRBJ2-3; tentative D call: TRBD2 (5 bases). This CDR3 contains 15 residues. Trimming left V 9 bases short and J 0 bases short, with 16 bases between. CDR1 SEHNR and CDR2 FQNEAQ come from the germline V gene (reference sequence). In nucleotides, the CDR3 is TGTGCCAGTTTAGGGAGCGGTGCTAGCACAGATACGCAGTATTTT. It translates to CASLGSGASTDTQYF.

This clone was observed a handful of times. The chain employs TRBV18 and TRBJ2-5; the match to TRBD2 covers 9 bases. Germline values: CDR1 KGHSH, CDR2 LQKENI. The CDR3 sequence is 15 residues long. The ends lost 3 bases at V and 2 bases at J; junction bases unmatched: 4. CDR3 residues: CASSPGLAGQETQYF. DNA of the CDR3: TGTGCCAGCTCACCTGGCCTAGCGGGGCAAGAGACCCAGTACTTC.

The chain recombines TRBV10-3 with TRBJ1-2, with TRBD1 matching 7 bases. Trimming at V came to 10 bases and at J to 4 bases, leaving 9 bases not matched to a gene. The V gene's germline CDR1 is ENHRY and CDR2 SYGVKD. The CDR3 length is 13 residues. CDR3 amino acids: CATRDRGPYGYTF. The CDR3 DNA is TGTGCCACCCGGGACAGAGGGCCCTATGGCTACACCTTC.

The chain carries TRBV7-8 and TRBJ2-7; 9 nucleotides line up with TRBD2. The CDR3 is made up of 17 amino acids. Germline V lookup: CDR1 SGHVS, CDR2 FQNEAQ. V lost 1 base and J lost 0; bases outside the gene matches: 7. The CDR3 DNA reads TGTGCCAGCAGCTTAGGTGGACTAGCGTATAGCTCCTACGAGCAGTACTTC. Translating it yields CASSLGGLAYSSYEQYF.

This chain connects TRBV5-1 to TRBJ2-7; D gene unclear. CDR1 and CDR2 from the germline V gene are SGHRS and YFSETQ. V lost 0 bases and J lost 0, with 4 bases in between. This CDR3 region has 13 residues. CDR3 loop: CASSLEISYEQYF. Here the CDR3 DNA reads TGCGCCAGCAGCTTGGAGATCTCCTACGAGCAGTACTTC.